This record looks at one T cell receptor (beta chain) sequence and its context. Its target is not known. The sample originates from a study of cytomegalovirus exposure and HLA in healthy donors. General study results and limits: In a later analysis, V- and J-gene trimming of beta chains associated with a DCLRE1C missense variant, replicated independently.

The PCR made use of 60 Vbeta and 13 Jbeta primers. Measured with immunoSEQ multiplex PCR; TCRdb has only the in-frame clones, and not every one. The sample has over 200,000 clones, 70% to 85% seen once. The CDR3 consists of 14 residues. J lost 4 bases, V lost 6 bases, and 4 bases had no gene match. CDR1 is MGHDK, CDR2 SYGVNS, per germline. What was sequenced was PBMCs. This chain connects TRBV25-1 to TRBJ2-1; 9 nucleotides agree with TRBD2. The sequence came from a male donor in good health and CMV-seronegative. The CDR3 protein is CASRRLAVYNEQFF. The CDR3 bases are TGTGCCAGCAGGAGACTAGCGGTATACAATGAGCAGTTCTTC.